This paragraph reports one T cell receptor delta chain. TCRdb pairs this DNA with a much larger clone's protein that differs at residue 7, likely a read error; the protein shown was translated from the DNA. Vgamma9/Vdelta2+ and Vdelta2-negative gammadelta T cells were flow-sorted from PBMC for bulk sequencing. Germline-derived CDR1 and CDR2 are GEAIGNYY and EKD. This CDR3 has 18 residues. Trimming cost V 1 base and J 0 bases, with 20 bases left between them. TRG and TRD sequences were obtained from every sorted gammadelta sample. TCRdb ran CATT on the multiplex PCR reads. The sample yields 75,000 to 95,000 delta-chain clones, roughly 0.98% seen once. This sample is part of a study of γδ T cells in repeated Plasmodium falciparum infection. Across the whole study: Malian children with intense seasonal malaria exposure were compared with matched Australian children. Some Malian samples span acute malaria episodes; others come from no-transmission periods.

The chain combines TRDV2 with TRDJ1; no definite D call. Germline matching of the DNA provided the J gene here, since TCRdb leaves it blank. The TCR originated in a pool of human donors (malaria-infected and uninfected, not separated). What was sequenced was gamma-delta T cells from blood. The CDR3 DNA is TGTGCCTGTGACACTTTGCGCGCGCGGAGTGAGTACACCGATAAACTCATCTTT. It is translated as CACDTLRARSEYTDKLIF.